This section outlines one TCR beta chain sequence together with its context. Many counts were recorded for this clonotype. Which antigen it targets is not known. Qualities for individual bases were not recorded, and no much larger clone is one base off. Being off target in a library aimed at alpha chains, this beta chain has a size of little meaning. As encoded in the germline V gene, CDR1 is ENHRY while CDR2 is SYGVKD. CDR3 length: 13 amino acids, cysteine to phenylalanine. Only the CDR3 DNA stays, 39 bases, in frame from base 1. The junction carries 9 bases between V and J, which are trimmed by 6 bases and 3 bases respectively. These data belong to a study of spatial heterogeneity in lung cancer (dated by TCRdb to 2018 to 2020). Describing the broader study: Beta-chain transcripts were consistently detected in greater numbers than alpha-chain transcripts, which likely reflected higher beta-chain transcript abundance. In tumor regions, TCR transcript counts showed a strong correlation with a T cell transcriptional module score from matched bulk RNA-seq. In the raw uncorrected reads, each unique combination of TCR and UMI appeared more than ten times on average. In non-small cell lung cancer, the study quantitatively compared TCR alpha and beta repertoires across several tumor regions, matched nontumor lung, and blood. Nonsynonymous mutation counts, determined by whole-exome sequencing of tumor tissue, were related to features of the TCR repertoire. Both alpha and beta chains were TCR-sequenced in approximately 200 tumor regions, around 64 matched nontumor lung samples and roughly 50 PBMC samples obtained at surgery. What the study reported, not specific to this receptor: Additional single-cell paired TCR alpha and beta sequencing was considered necessary to confirm, at a functional level, the hypothesis that regional TCRs recognize regional mutations. TCR-seq coverage of tumor T cells was estimated to be only 6% to 7.5% for alpha chains and about 12% for beta chains. The tumor nonsynonymous mutation count correlated with the number of expanded intratumoral alpha and beta TCRs. Counts of ubiquitous and regional expanded TCRs were found to correlate with counts of ubiquitous and regional nonsynonymous mutations, respectively.

Libraries were constructed by 5' RACE. The instrument was a NextSeq 500. To allow correction of PCR and sequencing errors, the TCR library protocol tagged every TCR cDNA molecule with a unique molecular identifier. The paper's processing steps were these. Decombinator tools were used for TCR identification, UMI-based error correction and CDR3 extraction. TCRs above a frequency of 2 per 1,000, corresponding to the top 1% of the tumor frequency distribution, were defined as expanded. Expanded tumor TCRs statistically deemed absent (corrected P<0.05) from at least one tumor region were classed as regional, and all other expanded tumor TCRs were classed as ubiquitous. Renyi diversity was computed with the R vegan package after each repertoire had been subsampled 100 times to 5,000 TCRs. To build CDR3 similarity networks, amino acid triplet string-kernel similarity was used, and CDR3s were connected when their pairwise similarity was above 0.82. TCRdb passed the public sequencing reads through fastp at Q25 and MiXCR, retaining productive beta sequences. A single entry per CDR3 protein holds the most common genes and DNA from its merged rows. What appears here as the V and J calls and clone size reflects TCRdb's work, not the paper's. The sample table shows about 13,000 distinct CDR3 sequences, and 5.6% are seen once. The top ten hold approximately 12% of the sample.

The time point label, read with the paper, signifies: sample taken at primary tumor resection. Donors were 72 patients with early-stage, untreated non-small cell lung cancer from the lung TRACERx cohort. TCR sequencing used whole RNA extracted from tumor and nontumor lung tissue, or from cryopreserved PBMC samples, without cell sorting. A patient was chosen for TCR sequencing only when enough RNA was available from at least two tumor regions. A lung pathologist reviewed the tumor and adjacent nontumor lung specimens before the specimens were selected. The sequence derives from a female donor with early-stage non-small cell lung cancer. The receptor chain draws on TRBV10-3 and TRBJ1-3; the D gene is not confidently resolved. The specimen was lung tumor tissue, collected at surgery. The nucleotide sequence is given as TGTGCCATCAGGGGCGACGGTGGAAACACCATATATTTT. Translated, it gives CAIRGDGGNTIYF.